This TCR beta chain was recovered during a study of T cell responses to AZD1222 COVID-19 vaccine. The CDR3 has 17 amino acids. The germline gives CDR1 LGHNA, CDR2 YNFKEQ. V shed 3 bases, J shed 5 bases, and the junction held 8 bases outside the gene matches. Only in-frame clones appear in the TCRdb table, and some are missing; sequencing was by immunoSEQ multiplex PCR. This table holds around 94,000 clones, about 88% found once. This chain links TRBV4-2 with TRBJ2-2; 11 bases are shared with TRBD2. The origin of this receptor is an adult in good health. Sequencing was performed on peripheral blood, taken on day 0 of AZD1222 vaccination. CDR3 coding DNA: TGTGCCAGCAGCCATTTAGCGGGAGGGCCACGTACCGGGGAGCTGTTTTTT. Translated: CASSHLAGGPRTGELFF.